These 9 T cell receptor beta chains were sequenced from one sample in a study of blood T cell repertoires in COVID-19. Repertoires were generated with immunoSEQ multiplex PCR, while TCRdb's copy carries only in-frame clones and drops some. The sample records some 350,000 clones, more than 75% being singletons. Sequencing input: peripheral blood. The receptors shown here come from a woman aged 18-29 years who had recovered from COVID-19.

This chain links TRBV14 with TRBJ2-2, with D unresolved. This CDR3 has 15 residues. V lost 2 bases to trimming and J lost 0 bases, with 7 bases between them. Germline V gene sequence: CDR1 SGHDN, CDR2 FVKESK. The CDR3, as DNA: TGTGCCAGCAGCCAAATGTCCGCGAACACCGGGGAGCTGTTTTTT. Protein: CASSQMSANTGELFF.

This chain uses TRBV6-5 with TRBJ1-2; the D gene is possibly TRBD1 (5 bases). V was shortened by 4 bases and J by 2 bases, with 14 bases between the two germline ends. Germline loops: CDR1 MNHEY, CDR2 SVGAGI. The CDR3 is made up of 15 amino acids. Here the CDR3 reads CASSSSWGENYGYTF. The CDR3 DNA reads as TGTGCCAGCAGTTCGAGTTGGGGGGAAAACTATGGCTACACCTTC.

The chain links TRBV12-3 or TRBV12-4 to TRBJ2-1, with D possibly TRBD1 on 8 matching bases. V dropped 4 bases and J dropped 14 bases, with 15 bases sitting between them. The CDR3 has 12 amino acids. CDR3 residues: CASSSQGAGEFF. CDR3 nucleotide sequence: TGTGCCAGCAGTTCCCAGGGGGCGGGAGAGTTCTTC.

The V call is TRBV10-1, the J call TRBJ2-5, with 7 nucleotides matching TRBD1. The CDR3 sequence is 14 residues long. J was trimmed by 4 bases and V by 6 bases; bases with no gene match: 8. The germline CDR1 and CDR2 sequences are WNHNN and SYGVQD (reference sequence). The DNA for the CDR3 is TGCGCCAGCAGCCCGGGACAGCTCTCAGAGACCCAGTACTTC. This encodes CASSPGQLSETQYF.

This chain connects TRBV11-2 to TRBJ2-5; 9 nucleotides match TRBD2. The CDR3 spans 14 residues. CDR1 and CDR2 from the germline V gene are SGHAT and FQNNGV. Trimming took 3 bases from V and 1 from J; bases not matched to a gene: 0. For the CDR3, the DNA is TGTGCCAGCAGCTTTAGCGGGAGCCAAGAGACCCAGTACTTC. Its protein product is CASSFSGSQETQYF.

The chain joins TRBV10-2 to TRBJ2-3; tentative D call: TRBD2 (6 bases). The ends were cut back, 4 bases at V and 2 bases at J, with 19 bases in the middle. This CDR3 has 17 residues. The germline V gene has CDR1 WSHSY and CDR2 SAAADI. This CDR3 reads CASSGGRGARNTDTQYF. The CDR3 DNA reads as TGCGCCAGCAGTGGTGGGCGGGGTGCCCGGAACACAGATACGCAGTATTTT.

V usage is TRBV19 and J usage is TRBJ2-2, with 7 nucleotides matching TRBD2. Germline V CDR1 and CDR2: LNHDA, SQIVND (reference sequence). The junction had 9 bases not matched to a gene; V was cut back by 6 bases and J by 5 bases. CDR3 length: 15 amino acids. CDR3 nucleotide sequence: TGTGCCAGTAGGGTTCAAGGGAGGGGAACCGGGGAGCTGTTTTTT. It encodes CASRVQGRGTGELFF.

The genes are TRBV24-1 and TRBJ2-1; D is possibly TRBD2 (5 bases). This CDR3 region has 15 residues. Germline values: CDR1 KGHDR, CDR2 SFDVKD. V gave up 1 base and J gave up 6 bases, with 12 bases separating them. CDR3 sequence (DNA): TGTGCCACCAGTGATTTTGAGGGAGCGGCCAATGAGCAGTTCTTC. As protein: CATSDFEGAANEQFF.

V and J are TRBV5-6 and TRBJ2-1; 7 bases line up with TRBD1. J was trimmed by 2 bases and V by 2 bases; bases with no gene match: 7. This CDR3 comprises 16 residues. Germline V CDR1 and CDR2: SGHDT, YYEEEE. CDR3 nucleotide sequence: TGTGCCAGCAGCTTCGTCGACAGGGACCCCTACAATGAGCAGTTCTTC. This sequence encodes CASSFVDRDPYNEQFF.